The following is a T cell receptor (beta chain) sequence with its context. Its antigen is not identified. The sample belongs to a study of human T cells and chemical hapten exposure. Study-wide background: 0.01% DPC was applied to the upper back in patch tests, which were read at 6 days.

The library labeled individual cDNA molecules by adding unique molecular identifiers to them. TCRdb passed the RACE reads through MiXCR, listing each CDR3 protein once. The table includes 65,000 to 95,000 distinct CDR3 sequences, about 6.6% detected once. The time point is: patch test 2, 6 weeks after DPC sensitization. Noted treatment: therapeutic diphenylcyclopropenone sensitization with weekly scalp DPC. Suited to DPC and affected by alopecia, the donors ranged from 18 to 70 years old. Between the trimmed V and J ends, which lost 3 bases and 7 bases, there was a span of 15 bases. The CDR3 spans 15 residues. Looked up from germline, CDR1 is KGHSH and CDR2 is LQKENI. Study-level findings and limits: With DPC sensitization, TCRs exceeding 1 in 1000 frequency showed no change.

The origin of this receptor is a woman in her 30s with alopecia areata. Some clones in this sample may be carry-over from other donors' samples. The material sequenced was whole blood, taken in connection with sensitization to the hapten diphenylcyclopropenone (DPC). The chain employs TRBV18 and TRBJ1-4; the D is unclear. The CDR3 DNA follows: TGTGCCAGCTCACCGGGAGGGTTAGACGTTGAAAAACTGTTTTTT. Its translation: CASSPGGLDVEKLFF.